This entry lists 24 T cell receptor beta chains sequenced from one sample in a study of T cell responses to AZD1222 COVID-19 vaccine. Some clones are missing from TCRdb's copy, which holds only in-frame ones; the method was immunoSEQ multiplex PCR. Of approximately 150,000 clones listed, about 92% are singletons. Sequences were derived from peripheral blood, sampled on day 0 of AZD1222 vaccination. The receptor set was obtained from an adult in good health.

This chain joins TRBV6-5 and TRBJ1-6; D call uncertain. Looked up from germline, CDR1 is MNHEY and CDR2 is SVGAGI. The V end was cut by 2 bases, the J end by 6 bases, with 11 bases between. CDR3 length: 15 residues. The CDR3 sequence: CASSYGTLTNSPLHF. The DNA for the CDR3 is TGTGCCAGCAGTTACGGAACACTTACTAATTCACCCCTCCACTTT.

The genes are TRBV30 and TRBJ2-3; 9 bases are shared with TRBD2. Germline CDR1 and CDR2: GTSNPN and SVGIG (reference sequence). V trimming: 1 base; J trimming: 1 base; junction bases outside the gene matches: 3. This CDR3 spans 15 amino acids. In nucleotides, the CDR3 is TGTGCCTGGAGTGCAAAGCGGGGGGGCACAGATACGCAGTATTTT. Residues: CAWSAKRGGTDTQYF.

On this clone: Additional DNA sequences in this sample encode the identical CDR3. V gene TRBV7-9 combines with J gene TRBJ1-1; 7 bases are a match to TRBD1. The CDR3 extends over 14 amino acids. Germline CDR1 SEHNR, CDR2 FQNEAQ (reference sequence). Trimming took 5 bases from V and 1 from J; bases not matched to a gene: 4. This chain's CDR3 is CASSLRQGNTEAFF. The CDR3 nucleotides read TGTGCCAGCAGCCTTAGACAGGGGAACACTGAAGCTTTCTTT.

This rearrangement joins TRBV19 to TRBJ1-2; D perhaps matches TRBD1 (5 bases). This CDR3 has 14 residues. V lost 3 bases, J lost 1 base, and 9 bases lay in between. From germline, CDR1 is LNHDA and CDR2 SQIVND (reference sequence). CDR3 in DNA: TGTGCCAGTAGTATGGCGACAGATAACTATGGCTACACCTTC. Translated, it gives CASSMATDNYGYTF.

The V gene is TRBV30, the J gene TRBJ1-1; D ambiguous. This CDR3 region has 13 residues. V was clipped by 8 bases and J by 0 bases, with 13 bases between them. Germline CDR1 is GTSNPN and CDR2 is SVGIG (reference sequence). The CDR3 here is CALRRLMNTEAFF. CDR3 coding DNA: TGTGCCCTAAGGCGGCTTATGAACACTGAAGCTTTCTTT.

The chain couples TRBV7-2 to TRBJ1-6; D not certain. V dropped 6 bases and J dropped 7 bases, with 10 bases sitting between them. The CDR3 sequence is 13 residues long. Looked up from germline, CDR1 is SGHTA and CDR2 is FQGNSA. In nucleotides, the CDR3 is TGTGCCAGCAGAGCCAGCCCGAATTCACCCCTCCACTTT. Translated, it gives CASRASPNSPLHF.

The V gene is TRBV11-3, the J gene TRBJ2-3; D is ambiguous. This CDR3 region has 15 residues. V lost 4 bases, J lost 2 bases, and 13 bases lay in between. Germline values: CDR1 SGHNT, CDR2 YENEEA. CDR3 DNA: TGTGCCAGCAGCTCCCCCCGGCAGCCCACAGATACGCAGTATTTT. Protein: CASSSPRQPTDTQYF. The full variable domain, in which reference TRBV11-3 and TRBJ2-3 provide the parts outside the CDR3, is EAGVVQSPRYKIIEKKQPVAFWCNPISGHNTLYWYLQNLGQGPELLIRYENEEAVDDSQLPKDRFSAERLKGVDSTLKIQPAELGDSAVYLCASSSPRQPTDTQYFGPGTRLTVL.

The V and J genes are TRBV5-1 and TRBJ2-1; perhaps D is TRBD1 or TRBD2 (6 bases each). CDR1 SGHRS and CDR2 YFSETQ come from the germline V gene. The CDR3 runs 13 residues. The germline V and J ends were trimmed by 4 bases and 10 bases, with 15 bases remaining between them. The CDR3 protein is CASSQGRGQEQFF. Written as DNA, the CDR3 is TGCGCCAGCAGCCAGGGACGGGGGCAGGAGCAGTTCTTC.

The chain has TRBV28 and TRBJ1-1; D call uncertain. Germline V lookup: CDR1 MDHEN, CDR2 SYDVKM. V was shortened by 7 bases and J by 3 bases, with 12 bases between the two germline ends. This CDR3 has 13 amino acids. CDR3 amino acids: CASIWREDTEAFF. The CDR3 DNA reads TGTGCCAGCATTTGGAGGGAGGACACTGAAGCTTTCTTT.

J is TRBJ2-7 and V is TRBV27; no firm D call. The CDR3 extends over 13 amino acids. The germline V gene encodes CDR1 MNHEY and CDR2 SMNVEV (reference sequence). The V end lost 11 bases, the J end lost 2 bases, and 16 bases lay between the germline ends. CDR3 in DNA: TGTGCCCGCCGGTGTACTTTAACCTACGAGCAGTACTTC. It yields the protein CARRCTLTYEQYF.

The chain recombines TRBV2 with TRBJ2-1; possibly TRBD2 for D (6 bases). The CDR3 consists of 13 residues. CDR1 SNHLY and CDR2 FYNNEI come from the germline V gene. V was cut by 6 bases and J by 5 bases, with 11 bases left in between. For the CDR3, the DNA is TGTGCCAGCAGCTTGACTAGAGACAATGAGCAGTTCTTC. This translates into CASSLTRDNEQFF.

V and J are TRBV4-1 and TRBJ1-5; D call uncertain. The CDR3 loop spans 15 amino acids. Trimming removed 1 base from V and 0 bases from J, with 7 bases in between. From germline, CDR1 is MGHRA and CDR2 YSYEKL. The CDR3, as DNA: TGCGCCAGCAGCCAAGGTCACCGTAGCAATCAGCCCCAGCATTTT. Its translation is CASSQGHRSNQPQHF.

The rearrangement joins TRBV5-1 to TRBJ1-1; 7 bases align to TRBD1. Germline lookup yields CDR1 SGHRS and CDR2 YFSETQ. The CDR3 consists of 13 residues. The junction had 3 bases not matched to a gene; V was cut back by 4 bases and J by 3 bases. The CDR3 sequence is CASSQDRYTEAFF. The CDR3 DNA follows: TGCGCCAGCAGCCAGGACAGGTACACTGAAGCTTTCTTT.

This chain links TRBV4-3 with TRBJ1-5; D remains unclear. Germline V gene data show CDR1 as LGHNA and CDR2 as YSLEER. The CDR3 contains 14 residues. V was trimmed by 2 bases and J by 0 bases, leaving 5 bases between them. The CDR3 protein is CASSQNHSNQPQHF. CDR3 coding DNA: TGCGCCAGCAGCCAAAACCATAGCAATCAGCCCCAGCATTTT.

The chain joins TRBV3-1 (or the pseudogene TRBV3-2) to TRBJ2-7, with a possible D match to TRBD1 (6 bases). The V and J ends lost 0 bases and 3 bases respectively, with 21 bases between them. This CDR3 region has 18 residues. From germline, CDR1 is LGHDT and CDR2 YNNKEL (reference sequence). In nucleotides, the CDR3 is TGTGCCAGCAGCCAAGAATTGGGGGCAGGACCTAGTCTCTACGAGCAGTACTTC. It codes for CASSQELGAGPSLYEQYF.

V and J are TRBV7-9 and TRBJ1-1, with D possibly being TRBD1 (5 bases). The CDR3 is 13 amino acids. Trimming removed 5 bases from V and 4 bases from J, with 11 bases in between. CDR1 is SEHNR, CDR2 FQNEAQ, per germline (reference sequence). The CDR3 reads CASSQMGGTEAFF. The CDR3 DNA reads TGTGCCAGCAGCCAAATGGGGGGCACTGAAGCTTTCTTT.

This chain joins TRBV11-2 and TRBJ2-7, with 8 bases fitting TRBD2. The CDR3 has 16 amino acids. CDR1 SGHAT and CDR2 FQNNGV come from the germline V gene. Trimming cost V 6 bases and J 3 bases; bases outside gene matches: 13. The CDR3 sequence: CASRKAGTRTFYEQYF. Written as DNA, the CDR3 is TGTGCCAGCAGAAAAGCCGGGACTAGGACGTTCTACGAGCAGTACTTC. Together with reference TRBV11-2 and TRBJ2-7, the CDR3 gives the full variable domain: EAGVAQSPRYKIIEKRQSVAFWCNPISGHATLYWYQQILGQGPKLLIQFQNNGVVDDSQLPKDRFSAERLKGVDSTLKIQPAKLEDSAVYLCASRKAGTRTFYEQYFGPGTRLTVT.

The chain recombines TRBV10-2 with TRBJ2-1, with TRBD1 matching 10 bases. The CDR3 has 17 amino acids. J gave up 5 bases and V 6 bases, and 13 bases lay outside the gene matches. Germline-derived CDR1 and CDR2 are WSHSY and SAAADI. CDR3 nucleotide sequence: TGCGCCAGCAGACAAGCCGGGACAGGGGTCCCCAACAATGAGCAGTTCTTC. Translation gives CASRQAGTGVPNNEQFF.

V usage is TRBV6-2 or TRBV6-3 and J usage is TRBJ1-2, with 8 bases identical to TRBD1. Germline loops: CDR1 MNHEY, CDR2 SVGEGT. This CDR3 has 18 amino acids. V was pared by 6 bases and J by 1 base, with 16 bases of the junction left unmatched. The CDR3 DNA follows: TGTGCCAGCAGCCAGTCCTCAGGGGGCCCGTCTCTTAACTATGGCTACACCTTC. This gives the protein CASSQSSGGPSLNYGYTF.

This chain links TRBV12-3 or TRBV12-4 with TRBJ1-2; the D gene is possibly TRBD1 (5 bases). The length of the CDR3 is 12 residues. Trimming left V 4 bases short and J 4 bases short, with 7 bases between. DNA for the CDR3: TGTGCCAGCAGTTACAGGACCTATGGCTACACCTTC. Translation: CASSYRTYGYTF.

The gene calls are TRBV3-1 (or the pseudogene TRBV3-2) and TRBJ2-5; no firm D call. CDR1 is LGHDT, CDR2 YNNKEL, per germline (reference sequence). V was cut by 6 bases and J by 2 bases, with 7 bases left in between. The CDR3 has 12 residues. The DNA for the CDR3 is TGTGCCAGCAGTCTAGGACAAGAGACCCAGTACTTC. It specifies CASSLGQETQYF.

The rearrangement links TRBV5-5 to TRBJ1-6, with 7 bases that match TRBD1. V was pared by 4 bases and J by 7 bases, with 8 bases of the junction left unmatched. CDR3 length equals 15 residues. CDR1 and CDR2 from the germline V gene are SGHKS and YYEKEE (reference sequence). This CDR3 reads CASSVGDSPNSPLHF. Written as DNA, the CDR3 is TGTGCCAGCAGCGTGGGGGACAGTCCGAATTCACCCCTCCACTTT.

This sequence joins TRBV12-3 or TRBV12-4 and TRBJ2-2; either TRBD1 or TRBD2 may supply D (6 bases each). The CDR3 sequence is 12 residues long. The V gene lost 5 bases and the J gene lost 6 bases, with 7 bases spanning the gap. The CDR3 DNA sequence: TGTGCCAGCAGTGGGGGGCCCGGGGAGCTGTTTTTT. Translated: CASSGGPGELFF.

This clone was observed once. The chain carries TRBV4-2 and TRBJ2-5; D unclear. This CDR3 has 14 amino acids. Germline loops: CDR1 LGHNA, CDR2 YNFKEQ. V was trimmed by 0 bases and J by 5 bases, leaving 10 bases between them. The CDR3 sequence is CASSQDLSGETQYF. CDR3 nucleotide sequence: TGTGCCAGCAGCCAAGATCTCTCCGGCGAGACCCAGTACTTC.